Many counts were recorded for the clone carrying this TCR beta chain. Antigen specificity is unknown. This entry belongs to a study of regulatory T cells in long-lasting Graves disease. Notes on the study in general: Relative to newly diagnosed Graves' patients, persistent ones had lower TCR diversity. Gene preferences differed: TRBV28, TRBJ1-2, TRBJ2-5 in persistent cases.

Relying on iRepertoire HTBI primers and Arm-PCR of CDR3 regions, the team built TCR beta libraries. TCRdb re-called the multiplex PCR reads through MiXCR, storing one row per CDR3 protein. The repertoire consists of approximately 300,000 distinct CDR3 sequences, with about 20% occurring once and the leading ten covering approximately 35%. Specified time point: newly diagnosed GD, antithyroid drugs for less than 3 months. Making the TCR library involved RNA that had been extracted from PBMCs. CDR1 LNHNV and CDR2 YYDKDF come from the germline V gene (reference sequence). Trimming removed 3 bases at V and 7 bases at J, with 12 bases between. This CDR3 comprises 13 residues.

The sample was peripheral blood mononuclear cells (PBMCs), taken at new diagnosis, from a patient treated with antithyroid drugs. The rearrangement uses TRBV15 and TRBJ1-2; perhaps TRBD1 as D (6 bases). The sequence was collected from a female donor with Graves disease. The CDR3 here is CATSRAGDSGYTF. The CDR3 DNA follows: TGTGCCACCAGCAGGGCAGGGGACTCTGGCTACACCTTC.